This T cell receptor (beta chain) was retrieved from a study of blood T cell repertoires in COVID-19. Source study methods: Estimation of nucleated cell counts was performed using reference gene primer amplification. Here immunoSEQ multiplex PCR was the method, and the copy in TCRdb shows in-frame clones only, minus some. V, J and clone size are those of that table, while D and trimming were read from the DNA. The sample records approximately 300,000 clones, 90% being singletons. Unmatched junction bases numbered 12, after V lost 6 bases and J lost 6 bases. Germline loops: CDR1 SGHTA, CDR2 FQGTGA. This CDR3 contains 15 residues. In Seattle, patients joined the study during active infection and were tracked longitudinally.

The sample taken for sequencing was peripheral blood. This TCR derives from a woman under 40 with COVID-19, enrolled during active disease. This chain uses TRBV7-3 with TRBJ2-3; 7 nucleotides agree with TRBD1. CDR3 loop: CASSRTGVRADTQYF. The CDR3 nucleotides read TGTGCCAGCAGTCGAACAGGGGTTAGGGCGGATACGCAGTATTTT.